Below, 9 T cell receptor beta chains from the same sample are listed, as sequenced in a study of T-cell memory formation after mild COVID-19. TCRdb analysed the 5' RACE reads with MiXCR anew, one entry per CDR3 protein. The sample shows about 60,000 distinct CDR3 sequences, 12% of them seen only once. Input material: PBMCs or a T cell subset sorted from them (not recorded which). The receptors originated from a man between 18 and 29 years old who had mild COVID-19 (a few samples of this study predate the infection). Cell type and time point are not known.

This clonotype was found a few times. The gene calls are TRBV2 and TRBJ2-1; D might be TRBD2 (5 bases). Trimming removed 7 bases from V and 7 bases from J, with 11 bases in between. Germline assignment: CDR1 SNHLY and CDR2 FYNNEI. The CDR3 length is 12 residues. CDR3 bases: TGTGCCAGCACTTTTCTAGCAAATGAGCAGTTCTTC. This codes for CASTFLANEQFF.

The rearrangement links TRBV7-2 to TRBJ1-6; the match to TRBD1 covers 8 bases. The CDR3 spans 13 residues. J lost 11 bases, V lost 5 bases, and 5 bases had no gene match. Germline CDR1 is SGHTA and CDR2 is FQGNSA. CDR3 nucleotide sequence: TGTGCCAGCAGCCCACGGACAGGGCCACCCCTCCACTTT. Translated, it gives CASSPRTGPPLHF.

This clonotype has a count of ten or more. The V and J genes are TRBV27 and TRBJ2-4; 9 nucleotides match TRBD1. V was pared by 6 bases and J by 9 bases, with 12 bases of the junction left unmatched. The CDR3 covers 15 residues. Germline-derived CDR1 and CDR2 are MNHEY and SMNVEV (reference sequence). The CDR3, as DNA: TGTGCCAGCAGGGGGGAGGATTCGACAGGGGGCATTCAGTACTTC. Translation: CASRGEDSTGGIQYF.

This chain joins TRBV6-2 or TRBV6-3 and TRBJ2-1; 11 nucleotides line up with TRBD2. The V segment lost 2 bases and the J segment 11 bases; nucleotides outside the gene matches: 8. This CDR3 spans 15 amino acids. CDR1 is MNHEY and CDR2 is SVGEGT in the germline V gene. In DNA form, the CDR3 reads TGTGCCAGCAGTTACGGGCTTAGCGGGGGGGTCCAGCAGTTCTTC. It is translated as CASSYGLSGGVQQFF.

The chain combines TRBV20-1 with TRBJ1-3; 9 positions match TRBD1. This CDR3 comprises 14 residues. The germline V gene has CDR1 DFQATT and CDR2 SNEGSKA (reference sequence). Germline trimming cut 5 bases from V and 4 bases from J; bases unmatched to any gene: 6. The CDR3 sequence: CSAQQGAGGNTIYF. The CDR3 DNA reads TGCAGTGCTCAACAGGGGGCAGGAGGAAACACCATATATTTT.

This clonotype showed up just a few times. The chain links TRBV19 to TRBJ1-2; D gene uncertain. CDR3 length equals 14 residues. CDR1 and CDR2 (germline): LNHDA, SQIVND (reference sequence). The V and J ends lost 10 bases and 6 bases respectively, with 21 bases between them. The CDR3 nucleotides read TGTGCCACCACGAGCGGCCCTCGCGGAAATGGCTACACCTTC. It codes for CATTSGPRGNGYTF.

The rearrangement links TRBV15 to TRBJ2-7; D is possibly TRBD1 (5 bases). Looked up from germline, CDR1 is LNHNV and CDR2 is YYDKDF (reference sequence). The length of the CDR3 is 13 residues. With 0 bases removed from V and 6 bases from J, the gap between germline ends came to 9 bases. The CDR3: CATSRDGRGEQYF. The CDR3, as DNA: TGTGCCACCAGCAGAGACGGAAGGGGCGAGCAGTACTTC.

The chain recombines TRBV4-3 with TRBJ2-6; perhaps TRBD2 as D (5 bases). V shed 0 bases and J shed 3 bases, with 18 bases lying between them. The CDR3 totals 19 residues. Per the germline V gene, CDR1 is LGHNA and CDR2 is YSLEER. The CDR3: CASSQEVDGGLGGANVLTF. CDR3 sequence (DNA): TGCGCCAGCAGCCAAGAGGTGGACGGAGGCCTAGGTGGGGCCAACGTCCTGACTTTC.

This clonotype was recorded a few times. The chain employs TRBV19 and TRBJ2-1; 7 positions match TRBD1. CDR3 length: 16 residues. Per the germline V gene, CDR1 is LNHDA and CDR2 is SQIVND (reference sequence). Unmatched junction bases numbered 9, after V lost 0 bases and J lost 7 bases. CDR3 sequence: CASSIEGGGLRNEQFF. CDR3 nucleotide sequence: TGTGCCAGTAGTATAGAAGGGGGCGGACTGAGGAATGAGCAGTTCTTC.